Listed below are T cell receptor beta chains from one sample, sequenced in a study of technical replicates of blood from several donors. Measured with immunoSEQ multiplex PCR; TCRdb has only the in-frame clones, and not every one. In the table there are roughly 80,000 clones, 95% to 97% of which are singletons. The sequenced sample was T cells isolated from PBMCs. These receptors were taken from a human donor in good health. The CDR3 runs from the conserved cysteine through the conserved F or W. D genes are given only for firm matches. Clone size, where shown, is once, few, many, or a class for clones that have expanded.

J gene | clone size | V gene | CDR3 length | D gene | CDR3 protein | CDR3 DNA
TRBJ2-1 | . | TRBV11-2 | 19 | TRBD2 | CASSSPRDGGLAASVEQFF | TGTGCCAGCAGCTCCCCCCGGGACGGTGGACTAGCGGCCTCCGTTGAGCAGTTCTTC
TRBJ2-7 | . | TRBV25-1 | 16 | . | CASSDPGRGRSYEQYF | TGTGCCAGCAGCGACCCGGGCAGGGGCCGGAGCTACGAGCAGTACTTC
TRBJ1-2 | . | TRBV9 | 14 | . | CAVYSGRRSYGYTF | TGTGCCGTCTACTCGGGAAGGCGGAGCTATGGCTACACCTTC
TRBJ1-1 | . | TRBV2 | 15 | TRBD1 | CASSLLGQGSTEAFF | TGTGCCAGCAGTCTCCTTGGACAGGGAAGCACTGAAGCTTTCTTT
TRBJ2-2 | . | TRBV18 | 16 | TRBD1 | CASSRAGTGDHGELFF | TGTGCCAGCTCACGAGCCGGGACAGGGGACCACGGGGAGCTGTTTTTT
TRBJ2-7 | . | TRBV11-2 | 13 | . | CASSFPLASEQYF | TGTGCCAGCAGCTTCCCCCTAGCTTCCGAGCAGTACTTC
TRBJ2-1 | . | TRBV5-6 | 15 | TRBD2 | CASSSLAGAGDEQFF | TGTGCCAGCAGCTCACTAGCGGGAGCAGGCGATGAGCAGTTCTTC
TRBJ2-1 | . | TRBV18 | 15 | TRBD2 | CASSPPSGRGDEQFF | TGTGCCAGCTCACCACCTAGCGGGAGGGGTGATGAGCAGTTCTTC
TRBJ1-1 | . | TRBV19 | 13 | . | CASSPVVAAEAFF | TGTGCCAGTAGTCCCGTGGTCGCAGCTGAAGCTTTCTTT
TRBJ2-1 | . | TRBV16 | 15 | . | CASSQSRFLYNEQFF | TGTGCCAGCAGCCAATCCAGATTCCTCTACAATGAGCAGTTCTTC
TRBJ2-7 | . | TRBV7-8 | 11 | TRBD1 | CASSWDRGQYF | TGTGCCAGCAGCTGGGACAGGGGGCAGTACTTC
TRBJ2-3 | . | TRBV4-1 | 15 | . | CASSQARVSVDTQYF | TGCGCCAGCAGCCAAGCCAGGGTATCGGTAGATACGCAGTATTTT
TRBJ1-5 | . | TRBV27 | 13 | . | CASRSNSNQPQHF | TGTGCCAGCAGATCCAATAGCAATCAGCCCCAGCATTTT
TRBJ2-5 | . | TRBV7-6 | 12 | . | CASSLSPETQYF | TGTGCCAGCAGCTTAAGCCCGGAGACCCAGTACTTC
TRBJ2-7 | . | TRBV29-1 | 13 | TRBD2 | CSVWVAGGREQYF | TGCAGCGTTTGGGTAGCGGGAGGGCGCGAGCAGTACTTC
TRBJ2-7 | . | TRBV7-9 | 16 | TRBD1 | CASSPSPGQRTYEQYF | TGTGCCAGCAGCCCATCCCCGGGACAGAGAACCTACGAGCAGTACTTT
TRBJ2-3 | . | TRBV13 | 15 | TRBD1 | CASSLGQGGTDTQYF | TGTGCCAGCAGCCTCGGACAGGGGGGCACAGATACGCAGTATTTT
TRBJ2-3 | . | TRBV6-1 | 18 | TRBD2 | CASSELGLAGGRTDTQYF | TGTGCCAGCAGTGAATTGGGACTAGCGGGGGGGCGTACCGATACGCAGTATTTT
TRBJ2-1 | . | TRBV7-6 | 18 | . | CASSLAASTRGSHNEQFF | TGTGCCAGCAGCTTAGCAGCATCGACAAGGGGGTCCCACAATGAGCAGTTCTTC
TRBJ2-7 | . | TRBV28 | 16 | TRBD2 | CASSEASGSKVYEQYF | TGTGCCAGCAGTGAGGCTAGCGGGAGTAAGGTCTACGAGCAGTACTTC
TRBJ1-2 | . | TRBV30 | 12 | TRBD1 | CAWRRDSYGYTF | TGTGCCTGGAGGAGGGACAGCTATGGCTACACCTTC
TRBJ2-3 | . | TRBV7-8 | 16 | TRBD2 | CASRELAGGLSDTQYF | TGTGCCAGCAGGGAACTAGCGGGGGGGCTGTCAGATACGCAGTATTTT
TRBJ1-1 | . | TRBV6-5 | 15 | TRBD1 | CASSPGTGLNTEAFF | TGTGCCAGCAGCCCCGGGACAGGGTTAAACACTGAAGCTTTCTTT
TRBJ2-1 | . | TRBV25-1 | 16 | TRBD2 | CASSDPLAGGLNEQFF | TGTGCCAGCAGTGATCCCCTAGCGGGGGGGCTCAATGAGCAGTTCTTC
TRBJ2-7 | . | TRBV10-3 | 17 | TRBD2 | CAISELSTSGSSYEQYF | TGTGCCATCAGTGAGCTTTCAACTAGCGGGAGCTCCTACGAGCAGTACTTC
TRBJ2-3 | . | TRBV10-3 | 14 | . | CAIKWTESTDTQYF | TGTGCCATCAAGTGGACAGAAAGCACAGATACGCAGTATTTT
TRBJ2-7 | . | TRBV6-1 | 16 | TRBD1 | CASSGTGTGFPYEQYF | TGTGCCAGCAGTGGTACCGGGACAGGGTTCCCCTACGAGCAGTACTTC
TRBJ2-1 | . | TRBV28 | 15 | TRBD2 | CASRGGLASYNEQFF | TGTGCCAGCAGGGGAGGACTAGCGAGCTACAATGAGCAGTTCTTC
TRBJ2-4 | . | TRBV6-5 | 14 | . | CASSYPGTPNIQYF | TGTGCCAGCAGTTACCCAGGAACGCCAAACATTCAGTACTTC
TRBJ1-1 | few | TRBV4-2 | 13 | . | CASSQEGGLFAFF | TGTGCCAGCAGCCAAGAGGGGGGGCTATTTGCTTTCTTT
TRBJ1-4 | . | TRBV5-1 | 14 | . | CASQRGGDNEKLFF | TGCGCCAGCCAGCGTGGCGGAGATAATGAAAAACTGTTTTTT
TRBJ2-2 | . | TRBV29-1 | 14 | TRBD2 | CSVEERDKAGELFF | TGCAGCGTTGAGGAGCGGGATAAAGCCGGGGAGCTGTTTTTT
TRBJ2-5 | . | TRBV5-6 | 16 | . | CASSFSVRPTQETQYF | TGTGCCAGCAGCTTTTCCGTGCGGCCCACTCAAGAGACCCAGTACTTC
TRBJ2-5 | . | TRBV2 | 15 | TRBD1 | CASSEEGQGFETQYF | TGTGCCAGCAGTGAAGAGGGACAGGGGTTCGAGACCCAGTACTTC
TRBJ2-7 | . | TRBV6-5 | 14 | . | CASGSSRGPGEQYF | TGTGCCAGCGGATCGAGCAGGGGCCCCGGGGAGCAGTACTTC
TRBJ2-1 | . | TRBV7-3 | 12 | TRBD2 | CASSFSGLEQFF | TGTGCCAGCAGCTTCTCGGGACTAGAGCAGTTCTTC
TRBJ1-3 | . | TRBV7-7 | 15 | TRBD1 | CASSAGTAIGNTIYF | TGTGCTAGCAGCGCTGGGACAGCGATTGGAAACACCATATATTTT
TRBJ2-7 | . | TRBV18 | 14 | TRBD2 | CASSPGQGGGEQYF | TGTGCCAGCTCACCGGGGCAGGGCGGGGGCGAGCAGTACTTC
TRBJ2-2 | once | TRBV9 | 16 | . | CASTNHNTGNTGELFF | TGTGCCAGCACCAACCACAACACAGGGAACACCGGGGAGCTGTTTTTT
TRBJ2-7 | . | TRBV5-4 | 15 | . | CASSLSSEPHYEQYF | TGTGCCAGCAGCTTGAGTAGCGAGCCTCACTACGAGCAGTACTTC
TRBJ1-4 | . | TRBV4-1 | 18 | . | CASSQVKGLDLREEKLFF | TGCGCCAGCAGCCAAGTCAAAGGTCTGGACCTGCGGGAAGAAAAACTGTTTTTT
TRBJ1-4 | . | TRBV5-1 | 18 | TRBD1 | CASSFNTGGLSTNEKLFF | TGCGCCAGCAGCTTCAATACAGGGGGGCTATCAACTAATGAAAAACTGTTTTTT
TRBJ2-3 | . | TRBV5-6 | 15 | TRBD2 | CASSSLAAGGDTQYF | TGTGCCAGCAGCTCGCTAGCGGCCGGCGGGGATACGCAGTATTTT
TRBJ2-1 | . | TRBV11-3 | 13 | . | CASSHSSRNEQFF | TGTGCCAGCAGCCACTCGAGCAGGAATGAGCAGTTCTTC
TRBJ1-1 | once | TRBV28 | 14 | . | CASSFPGGFTEAFF | TGTGCCAGCAGTTTCCCCGGGGGGTTCACTGAAGCTTTCTTT
TRBJ1-2 | . | TRBV19 | 15 | . | CASSTLEPGNYGYTF | TGTGCCAGTAGTACCCTCGAGCCAGGGAACTATGGCTACACCTTC
TRBJ2-1 | . | TRBV19 | 13 | . | CASSSGSGNEQFF | TGTGCCAGTAGTAGCGGTTCTGGGAATGAGCAGTTCTTC
TRBJ1-3 | . | TRBV10-3 | 17 | . | CAISESLGAASGNTIYF | TGTGCCATCAGTGAGTCTCTGGGGGCCGCCTCTGGAAACACCATATATTTT
TRBJ1-1 | . | TRBV7-2 | 16 | TRBD1 | CASSRNRGSVNTEAFF | TGTGCCAGCAGCCGAAACAGGGGGTCGGTGAACACTGAAGCTTTCTTT
TRBJ2-1 | . | TRBV13 | 15 | TRBD2 | CASSPTSGRAYEQFF | TGTGCCAGCAGCCCTACTAGCGGGAGGGCCTATGAGCAGTTCTTC
TRBJ2-7 | once | TRBV7-9 | 19 | TRBD2 | CASTTVGLAEHDYVYEQYF | TGTGCCAGCACCACTGTAGGACTAGCCGAACACGATTACGTCTACGAGCAGTACTTC
TRBJ2-1 | . | TRBV1 | 15 | . | CTSSRSWREGDEQFF | TGCACCAGCAGTCGAAGTTGGCGGGAGGGCGATGAGCAGTTCTTC
TRBJ1-1 | . | TRBV6-1 | 14 | . | CASSPRQENTEAFF | TGTGCCAGCAGTCCCCGCCAGGAGAACACTGAAGCTTTCTTT
TRBJ1-5 | . | TRBV6-1 | 14 | TRBD1 | CASSSGQGDQPQHF | TGTGCCAGCAGCTCAGGACAGGGTGATCAGCCCCAGCATTTT